This TCR beta chain appears in the sequencing data of a study of blood T cell repertoires in COVID-19 (dated by TCRdb to about 2020). At the level of the whole study: The collaborator samples originated in the United States, Italy and Spain and spanned the acute and convalescent phases of COVID-19. Subjects who had been exposed to COVID-19, were actively infected with it, or had recovered from it provided the deeply sampled blood TCRbeta repertoires that made up the dataset. The repertoires were made available in a free public database intended to serve as a resource for research on the immune response to SARS-CoV-2. Where HLA class I and class II types were available, the types were taken from metadata supplied by the sample provider, not from assay-based typing. A de-identified subject ID, COVID-19 status, age in years and sex were almost always included in the sample metadata. Samples came from the ongoing ImmuneRACE study (first 160 participants) plus 1,254 subjects from 6 global collaborators. The material from the prospective study consisted of cDNA or gDNA derived from T cells, B-cell-depleted T cells, or PBMCs. What the authors observed across the whole study: Clinical and demographic metadata were provided uncurated, with the amount varying by source and participant.

In Seattle, one collaborating source enrolled patients while the infection was active and tracked those patients longitudinally over the course of disease. Whole blood was collected in K2EDTA tubes by collaborating institutions according to the institutions' own protocols. For TCRbeta analysis, collaborator samples were shipped as frozen whole blood, as isolated PBMCs, or as DNA extracted from either sample type. Concerning this clone: It has no known antigen specificity. Base-call qualities are not available, and no considerably larger clone is one nucleotide away.

The cysteine opens and the phenylalanine closes a CDR3 of 14 amino acids. The only DNA kept is the CDR3, 42 bases in frame from the first base. Via the germline V gene, CDR1 is MNHEY and CDR2 SVGAGI. V and J lose 6 bases and 4 bases, and a span of 16 bases separates them. The immunoSEQ Assay, a bias-controlled multiplex PCR, was used to amplify TCRbeta CDR3 regions from genomic DNA. Per the original workflow: The number of nucleated cells in each sample was estimated from the amplification of reference gene primers within the assay. To quantify the absolute abundance of each unique TCRbeta CDR3 rearrangement, sequence reads were collapsed and filtered. For each sample, productive Simpson clonality was calculated as the square root of Simpson's diversity index across productive rearrangements. TCRdb's version of the immuneACCESS table is confined to in-frame rearrangements and falls short of the full clone set. An unresolved V gene accounts for under half of the shortfall where checked; the remainder is of unknown origin. The V and J calls and clone size are taken from that table; D and trimming were inferred from the DNA. The sample yields a few hundred thousand clones; 90% were counted once. Around 2.3% of the sample belongs to the ten largest clones.

The chain is encoded by TRBV6-5 joined to TRBJ2-7; matching of 7 bases hints at TRBD2 as the D gene. The sequence derives from a woman aged 55-69 years with COVID-19, enrolled during active disease. What was sequenced was peripheral blood. The CDR3 reads as follows: CASRRGAGEYEQYF. The DNA sequence is given as TGTGCCAGCAGACGGGGGGCGGGTGAGTACGAGCAGTACTTC.